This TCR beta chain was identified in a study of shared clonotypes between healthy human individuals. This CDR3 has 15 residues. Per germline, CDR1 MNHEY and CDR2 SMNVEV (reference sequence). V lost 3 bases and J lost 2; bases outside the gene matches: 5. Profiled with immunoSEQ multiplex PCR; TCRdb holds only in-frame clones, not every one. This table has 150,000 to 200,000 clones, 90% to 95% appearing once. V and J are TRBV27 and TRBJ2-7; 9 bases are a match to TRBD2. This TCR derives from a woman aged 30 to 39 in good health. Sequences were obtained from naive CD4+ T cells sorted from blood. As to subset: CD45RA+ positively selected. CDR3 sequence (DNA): TGTGCCAGCAGTTTTAGACTAGCGGTTACCTACGAGCAGTACTTC. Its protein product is CASSFRLAVTYEQYF.